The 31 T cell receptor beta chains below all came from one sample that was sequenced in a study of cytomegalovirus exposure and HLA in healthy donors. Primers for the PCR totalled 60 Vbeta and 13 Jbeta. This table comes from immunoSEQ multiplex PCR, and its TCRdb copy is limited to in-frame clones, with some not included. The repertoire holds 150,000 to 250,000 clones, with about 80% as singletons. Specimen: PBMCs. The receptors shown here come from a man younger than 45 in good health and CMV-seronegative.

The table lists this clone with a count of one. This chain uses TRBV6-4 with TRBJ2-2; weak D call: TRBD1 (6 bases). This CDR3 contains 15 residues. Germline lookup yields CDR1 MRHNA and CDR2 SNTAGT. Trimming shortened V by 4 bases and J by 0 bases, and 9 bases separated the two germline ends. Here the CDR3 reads CASSGDMTNTGELFF. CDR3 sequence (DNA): TGTGCCAGCAGTGGGGACATGACGAACACCGGGGAGCTGTTTTTT.

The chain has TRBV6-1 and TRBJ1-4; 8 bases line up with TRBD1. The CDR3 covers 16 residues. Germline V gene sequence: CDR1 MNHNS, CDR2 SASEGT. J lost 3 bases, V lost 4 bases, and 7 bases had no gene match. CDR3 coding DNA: TGTGCCAGCAGTGCCCAGACAGGGGTGGCTAATGAAAAACTGTTTTTT. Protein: CASSAQTGVANEKLFF.

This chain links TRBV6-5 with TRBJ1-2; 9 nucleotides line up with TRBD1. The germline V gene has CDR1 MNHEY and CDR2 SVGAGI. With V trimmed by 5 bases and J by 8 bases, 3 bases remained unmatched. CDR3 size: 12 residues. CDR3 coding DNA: TGTGCCAGCAGTGGGGGACAGGGAGGCTACACCTTC. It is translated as CASSGGQGGYTF.

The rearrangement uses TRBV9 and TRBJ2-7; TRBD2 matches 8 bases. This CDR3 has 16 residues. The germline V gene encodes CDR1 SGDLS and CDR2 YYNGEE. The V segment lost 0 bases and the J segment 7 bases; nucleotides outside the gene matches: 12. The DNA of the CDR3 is TGTGCCAGCAGCGTAGCTACAGGACTAGCCCCCGGGGAGCAGTACTTC. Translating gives CASSVATGLAPGEQYF.

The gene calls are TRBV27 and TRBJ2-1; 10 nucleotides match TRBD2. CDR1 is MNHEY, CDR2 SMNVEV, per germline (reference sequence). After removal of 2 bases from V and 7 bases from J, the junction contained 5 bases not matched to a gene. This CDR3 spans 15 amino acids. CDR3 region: CASSLRAGGPNEQFF. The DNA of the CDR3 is TGTGCCAGCAGTTTAAGAGCGGGAGGGCCTAATGAGCAGTTCTTC.

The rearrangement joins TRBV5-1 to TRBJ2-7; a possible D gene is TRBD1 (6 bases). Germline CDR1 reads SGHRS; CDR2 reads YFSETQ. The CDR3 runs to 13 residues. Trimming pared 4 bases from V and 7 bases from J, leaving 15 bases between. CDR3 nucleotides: TGCGCCAGCAGCCCCCGGGACGGACAGGAGCAGTACTTC. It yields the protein CASSPRDGQEQYF.

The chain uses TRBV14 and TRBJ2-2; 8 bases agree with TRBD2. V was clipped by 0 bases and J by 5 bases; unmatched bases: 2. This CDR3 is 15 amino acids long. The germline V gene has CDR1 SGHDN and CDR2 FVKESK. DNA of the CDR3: TGTGCCAGCAGCCAAGATTCTAGCGGGACCGGGGAGCTGTTTTTT. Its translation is CASSQDSSGTGELFF.

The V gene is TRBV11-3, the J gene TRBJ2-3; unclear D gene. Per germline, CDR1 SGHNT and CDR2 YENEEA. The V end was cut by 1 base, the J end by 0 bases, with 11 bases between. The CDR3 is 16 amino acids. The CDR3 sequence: CASSLGRQTSTDTQYF. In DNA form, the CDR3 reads TGTGCCAGCAGCTTAGGAAGGCAGACTAGCACAGATACGCAGTATTTT.

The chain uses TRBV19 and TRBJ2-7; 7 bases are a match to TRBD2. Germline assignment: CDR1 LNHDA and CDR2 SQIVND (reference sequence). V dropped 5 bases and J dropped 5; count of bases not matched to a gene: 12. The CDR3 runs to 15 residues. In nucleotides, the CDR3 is TGTGCCAGTAGTTCGATAGCGGGTTCCCCACACGAGCAGTACTTC. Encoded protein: CASSSIAGSPHEQYF. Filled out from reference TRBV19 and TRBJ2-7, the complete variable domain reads DGGITQSPKYLFRKEGQNVTLSCEQNLNHDAMYWYRQDPGQGLRLIYYSQIVNDFQKGDIAEGYSVSREKKESFPLTVTSAQKNPTAFYLCASSSIAGSPHEQYFGPGTRLTVT.

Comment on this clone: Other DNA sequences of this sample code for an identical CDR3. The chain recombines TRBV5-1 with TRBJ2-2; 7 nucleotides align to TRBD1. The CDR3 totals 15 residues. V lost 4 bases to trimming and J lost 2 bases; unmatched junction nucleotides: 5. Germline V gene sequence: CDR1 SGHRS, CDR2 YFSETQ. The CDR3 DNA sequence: TGCGCCAGCAGCCCGGGACAGCTTAACACCGGGGAGCTGTTTTTT. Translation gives CASSPGQLNTGELFF.

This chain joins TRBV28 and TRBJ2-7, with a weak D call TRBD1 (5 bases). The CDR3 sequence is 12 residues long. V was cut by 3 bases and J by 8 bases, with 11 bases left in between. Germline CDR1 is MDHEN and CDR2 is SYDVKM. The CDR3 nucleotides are TGTGCCAGCAGTTTTTTCCAGGGTAAGCAGTACTTC. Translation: CASSFFQGKQYF.

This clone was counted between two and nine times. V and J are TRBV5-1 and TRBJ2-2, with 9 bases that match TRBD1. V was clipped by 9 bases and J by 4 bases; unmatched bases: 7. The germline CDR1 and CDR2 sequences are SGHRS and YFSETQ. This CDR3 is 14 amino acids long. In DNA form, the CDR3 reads TGCGCCACCGGACAGGGGCTTAGCACCGGGGAGCTGTTTTTT. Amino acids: CATGQGLSTGELFF. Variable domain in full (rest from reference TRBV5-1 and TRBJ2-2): KAGVTQTPRYLIKTRGQQVTLSCSPISGHRSVSWYQQTPGQGLQFLFEYFSETQRNKGNFPGRFSGRQFSNSRSEMNVSTLELGDSALYLCATGQGLSTGELFFGEGSRLTVL.

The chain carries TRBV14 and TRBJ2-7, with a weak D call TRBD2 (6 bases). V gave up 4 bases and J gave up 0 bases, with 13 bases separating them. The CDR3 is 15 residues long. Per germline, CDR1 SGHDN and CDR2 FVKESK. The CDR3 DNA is TGTGCCAGCAGCCGGGCGGGCGGGAACTCCTACGAGCAGTACTTC. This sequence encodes CASSRAGGNSYEQYF.

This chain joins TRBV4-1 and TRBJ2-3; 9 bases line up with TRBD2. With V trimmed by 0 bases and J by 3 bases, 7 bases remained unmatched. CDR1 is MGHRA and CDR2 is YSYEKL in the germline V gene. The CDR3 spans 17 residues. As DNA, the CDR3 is TGCGCCAGCAGCCAAGATGGGGCGGGAGGGGGGACAGATACGCAGTATTTT. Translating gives CASSQDGAGGGTDTQYF.

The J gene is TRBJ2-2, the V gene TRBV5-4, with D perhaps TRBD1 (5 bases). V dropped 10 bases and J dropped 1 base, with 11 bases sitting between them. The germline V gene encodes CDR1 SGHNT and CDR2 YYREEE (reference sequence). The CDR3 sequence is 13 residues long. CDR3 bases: TGTGCCTTGGGGCGTCTGAACACCGGGGAGCTGTTTTTT. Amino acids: CALGRLNTGELFF.

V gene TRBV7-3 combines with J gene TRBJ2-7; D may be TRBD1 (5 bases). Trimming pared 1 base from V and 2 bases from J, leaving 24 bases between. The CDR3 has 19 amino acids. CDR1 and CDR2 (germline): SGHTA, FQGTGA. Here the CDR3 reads CASSLSSGRGRGSTYEQYF. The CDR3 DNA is TGTGCCAGCAGCTTAAGTTCGGGTAGGGGTAGGGGAAGTACCTACGAGCAGTACTTC.

CDR3 sequence (DNA): TGCGCCAGCAGCTGGTCCGGCCAAGAGACCCAGTACTTC. It encodes CASSWSGQETQYF. The J gene is TRBJ2-5, the V gene TRBV5-1; the D is unclear. This CDR3 has 13 residues. V was trimmed by 3 bases and J by 1 base, leaving 7 bases between them. CDR1 SGHRS and CDR2 YFSETQ come from the germline V gene. The whole variable domain, filled in from reference TRBV5-1 and TRBJ2-5, reads KAGVTQTPRYLIKTRGQQVTLSCSPISGHRSVSWYQQTPGQGLQFLFEYFSETQRNKGNFPGRFSGRQFSNSRSEMNVSTLELGDSALYLCASSWSGQETQYFGPGTRLLVL.

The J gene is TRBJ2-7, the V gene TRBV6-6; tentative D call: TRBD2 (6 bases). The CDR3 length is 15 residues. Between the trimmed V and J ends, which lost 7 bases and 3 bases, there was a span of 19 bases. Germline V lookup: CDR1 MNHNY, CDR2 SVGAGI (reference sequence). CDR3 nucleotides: TGTGCCAGCACCGCGAGGATAGCGGCGGTCTACGAGCAGTACTTC. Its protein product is CASTARIAAVYEQYF.

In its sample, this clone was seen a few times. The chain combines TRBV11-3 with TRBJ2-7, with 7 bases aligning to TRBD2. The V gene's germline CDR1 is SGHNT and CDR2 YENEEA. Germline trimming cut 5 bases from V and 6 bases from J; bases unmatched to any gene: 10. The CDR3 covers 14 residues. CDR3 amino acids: CASSPSGTTGEQYF. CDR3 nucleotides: TGTGCCAGCAGCCCCAGCGGGACTACAGGCGAGCAGTACTTC.

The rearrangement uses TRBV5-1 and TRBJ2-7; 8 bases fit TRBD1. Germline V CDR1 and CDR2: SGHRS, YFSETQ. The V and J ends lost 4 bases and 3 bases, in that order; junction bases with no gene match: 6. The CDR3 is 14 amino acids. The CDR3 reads CASSRTGNSYEQYF. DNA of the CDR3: TGCGCCAGCAGCCGGACAGGGAATAGCTACGAGCAGTACTTC.

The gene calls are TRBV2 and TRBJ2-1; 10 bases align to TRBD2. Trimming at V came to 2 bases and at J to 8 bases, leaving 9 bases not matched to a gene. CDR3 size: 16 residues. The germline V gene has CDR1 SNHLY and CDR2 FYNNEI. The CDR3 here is CASSEKALAGVYEQFF. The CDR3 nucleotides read TGTGCCAGCAGTGAAAAGGCTCTAGCGGGAGTGTATGAGCAGTTCTTC.

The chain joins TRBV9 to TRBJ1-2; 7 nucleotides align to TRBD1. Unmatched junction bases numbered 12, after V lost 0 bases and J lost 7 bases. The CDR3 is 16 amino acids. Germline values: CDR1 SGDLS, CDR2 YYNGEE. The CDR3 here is CASSVATGAGASGYTF. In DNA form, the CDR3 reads TGTGCCAGCAGCGTAGCTACAGGGGCAGGGGCAAGTGGCTACACCTTC.

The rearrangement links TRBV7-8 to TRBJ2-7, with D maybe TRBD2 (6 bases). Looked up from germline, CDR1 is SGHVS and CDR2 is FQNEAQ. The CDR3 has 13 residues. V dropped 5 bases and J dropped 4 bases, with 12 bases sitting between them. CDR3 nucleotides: TGTGCCAGCAGCCACAGTAGCGGATACGAGCAGTACTTC. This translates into CASSHSSGYEQYF.

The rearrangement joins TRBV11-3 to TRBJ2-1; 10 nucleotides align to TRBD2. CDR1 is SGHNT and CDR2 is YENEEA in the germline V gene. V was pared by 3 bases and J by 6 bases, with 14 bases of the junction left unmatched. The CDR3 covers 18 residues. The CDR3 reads CASSFDIGGTSAPNEQFF. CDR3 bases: TGTGCCAGCAGCTTCGACATTGGGGGGACTAGCGCACCCAATGAGCAGTTCTTC.

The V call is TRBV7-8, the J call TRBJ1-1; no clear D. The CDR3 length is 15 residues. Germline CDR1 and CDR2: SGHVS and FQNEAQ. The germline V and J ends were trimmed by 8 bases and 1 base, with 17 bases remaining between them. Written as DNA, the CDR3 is TGTGCCAGCCACAAGTTCGGCGGGGAGAACACTGAAGCTTTCTTT. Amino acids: CASHKFGGENTEAFF.

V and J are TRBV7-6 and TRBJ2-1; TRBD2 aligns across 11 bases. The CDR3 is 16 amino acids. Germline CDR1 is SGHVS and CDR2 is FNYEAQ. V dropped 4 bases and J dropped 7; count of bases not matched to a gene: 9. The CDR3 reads CASSSYQTSGINEQFF. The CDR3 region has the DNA TGTGCCAGCAGCTCCTACCAGACTAGCGGGATTAATGAGCAGTTCTTC.

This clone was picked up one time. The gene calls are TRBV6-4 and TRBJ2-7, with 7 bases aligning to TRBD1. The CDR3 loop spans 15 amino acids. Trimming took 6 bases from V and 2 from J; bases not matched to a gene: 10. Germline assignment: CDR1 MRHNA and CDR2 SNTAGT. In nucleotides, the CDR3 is TGTGCCAGCAGGACCGGGACAGTGAAACCCTACGAGCAGTACTTC. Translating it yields CASRTGTVKPYEQYF.

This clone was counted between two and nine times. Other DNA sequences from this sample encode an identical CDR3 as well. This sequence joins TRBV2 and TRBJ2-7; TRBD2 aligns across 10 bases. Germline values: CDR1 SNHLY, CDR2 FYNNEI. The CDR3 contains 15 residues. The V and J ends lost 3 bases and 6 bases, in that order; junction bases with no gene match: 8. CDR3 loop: CASSDLLAGSSEQYF. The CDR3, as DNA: TGTGCCAGCAGTGACTTACTAGCGGGAAGTTCCGAGCAGTACTTC.

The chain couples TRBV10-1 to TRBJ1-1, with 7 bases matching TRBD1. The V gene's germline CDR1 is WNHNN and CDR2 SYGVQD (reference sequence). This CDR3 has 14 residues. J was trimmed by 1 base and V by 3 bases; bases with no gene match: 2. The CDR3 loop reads CASSDGTANTEAFF. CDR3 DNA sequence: TGCGCCAGCAGTGACGGGACAGCGAACACTGAAGCTTTCTTT.

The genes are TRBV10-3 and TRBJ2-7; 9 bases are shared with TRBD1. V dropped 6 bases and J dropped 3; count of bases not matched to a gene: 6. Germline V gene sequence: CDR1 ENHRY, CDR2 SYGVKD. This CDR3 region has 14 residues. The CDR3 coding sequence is TGTGCCATCAGACAACAGGGGGCGGACTACGAGCAGTACTTC. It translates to CAIRQQGADYEQYF.

CDR3: CASSQGLAGHEQYF. The CDR3, as DNA: TGCGCCAGCAGCCAAGGTCTAGCGGGACACGAGCAGTACTTC. The J gene is TRBJ2-7, the V gene TRBV4-1, with 9 bases matching TRBD2. Unmatched junction bases numbered 3, after V lost 1 base and J lost 5 bases. Germline V gives CDR1 MGHRA, CDR2 YSYEKL. The CDR3 totals 14 residues.